This T cell receptor (beta chain) was profiled in a study of blood T cell repertoires in COVID-19. The method was immunoSEQ multiplex PCR; TCRdb's version includes in-frame clones alone and lacks a portion of them. The data hold 150,000 to 200,000 clones, with more than 80% observed a single time. Trimming pared 1 base from V and 5 bases from J, leaving 17 bases between. CDR1 is SGHTA and CDR2 is FQGNSA in the germline V gene. The CDR3 contains 16 residues. The source is a woman aged 60 to 75 with COVID-19, enrolled during active disease. The specimen was peripheral blood. This chain joins TRBV7-2 and TRBJ1-1; the D is unclear. The CDR3 DNA follows: TGTGCCAGCAGCTTAGGAGGGTGGGATGGGAGTACTGAAGCTTTCTTT. This gives the protein CASSLGGWDGSTEAFF.